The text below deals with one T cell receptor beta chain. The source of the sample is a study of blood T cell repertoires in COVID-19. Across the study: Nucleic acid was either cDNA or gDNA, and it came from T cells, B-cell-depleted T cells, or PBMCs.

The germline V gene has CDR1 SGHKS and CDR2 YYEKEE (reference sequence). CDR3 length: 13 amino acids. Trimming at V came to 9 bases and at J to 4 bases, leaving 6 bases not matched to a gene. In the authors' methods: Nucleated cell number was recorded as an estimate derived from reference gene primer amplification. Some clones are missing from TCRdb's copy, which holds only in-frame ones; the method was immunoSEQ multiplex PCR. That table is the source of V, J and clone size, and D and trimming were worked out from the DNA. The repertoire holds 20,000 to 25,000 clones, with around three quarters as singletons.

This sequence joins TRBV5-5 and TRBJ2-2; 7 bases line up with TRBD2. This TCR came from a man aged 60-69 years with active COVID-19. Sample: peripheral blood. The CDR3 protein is CATGGRGTGELFF. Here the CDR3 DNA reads TGTGCCACCGGCGGGAGAGGCACCGGGGAGCTGTTTTTT.